This TCR beta chain was documented in a study of identical twins. Findings and caveats of the study: Out-of-frame beta chain sequences displayed weaker excess sharing between twins. A lower insertion count was a feature of abundant cord blood beta clonotypes, with no such feature in memory repertoires.

The CDR3 is made up of 15 amino acids. Germline V gives CDR1 SGHRS, CDR2 YFSETQ. V lost 0 bases and J 6 bases, leaving 12 bases between the germline ends. There are a few counts of this clonotype. Its specificity is not known. TCRdb used MiXCR to reprocess the 5' RACE reads, holding one entry per CDR3 protein. The sample has 1.5 million to 2 million distinct CDR3 sequences, under 35% seen once. Material for sequencing was cord blood. This chain connects TRBV5-1 to TRBJ1-4, with D hard to call. The source of this sequence is a newborn girl in good health. CDR3 DNA: TGCGCCAGCAGCTTGGTAAATTACGGAGATGAAAAACTGTTTTTT. This codes for CASSLVNYGDEKLFF.